These 11 T cell receptor beta chains were sequenced from one sample in a study of blood T cell repertoires in COVID-19. The protocol was immunoSEQ multiplex PCR, while the TCRdb copy is restricted to in-frame clones and leaves out a portion. The sample lists roughly 150,000 clones, just under 85% seen once, with approximately 2.6% in the top ten. The specimen sequenced was peripheral blood. The receptor source for this set is an elderly woman with COVID-19, enrolled during active disease.

J is TRBJ2-5 and V is TRBV27; 12 bases are shared with TRBD2. CDR3 length equals 17 residues. The ends lost 5 bases at V and 1 base at J; junction bases unmatched: 8. The V gene's germline CDR1 is MNHEY and CDR2 SMNVEV (reference sequence). The chain's CDR3 is CASSPLILAGGQETQYF. The CDR3 DNA reads as TGTGCCAGCAGTCCGCTCATACTAGCGGGGGGCCAAGAGACCCAGTACTTC.

The chain couples TRBV11-2 to TRBJ2-7, with D tentatively TRBD2 (6 bases). This CDR3 has 18 amino acids. V was cut by 1 base and J by 4 bases, with 23 bases left in between. Germline CDR1 SGHAT, CDR2 FQNNGV. The CDR3 DNA reads as TGTGCCAGCAGCTTAGTTTGGGGGACGCCGGACTACCAATACGAGCAGTACTTC. This codes for CASSLVWGTPDYQYEQYF.

This clone has more than one count but fewer than ten. The chain combines TRBV7-2 with TRBJ2-7; 7 nucleotides match TRBD1. Germline CDR1 is SGHTA and CDR2 is FQGNSA. The CDR3 extends over 12 amino acids. The V and J ends lost 4 bases and 6 bases, in that order; junction bases with no gene match: 3. The DNA of the CDR3 is TGTGCCAGCAGCTACAGGGGCAGCGAGCAGTACTTC. This translates into CASSYRGSEQYF.

The V and J genes are TRBV28 and TRBJ1-2, with 8 bases fitting TRBD1. The V and J ends lost 7 bases and 8 bases, in that order; junction bases with no gene match: 12. The V gene's germline CDR1 is MDHEN and CDR2 SYDVKM. This CDR3 spans 14 amino acids. The CDR3 sequence is CASNYGQGGIGYTF. CDR3 sequence (DNA): TGTGCCAGCAACTACGGACAGGGTGGGATCGGCTACACCTTC.

This chain joins TRBV19 and TRBJ1-6, with TRBD1 matching over 7 bases. V shed 8 bases, J shed 10 bases, and the junction held 5 bases outside the gene matches. The CDR3 has 12 residues. The germline gives CDR1 LNHDA, CDR2 SQIVND (reference sequence). The CDR3 here is CASRQGASPLHF. The CDR3 DNA follows: TGTGCCAGTCGACAGGGAGCGTCACCCCTCCACTTT.

The chain is built from TRBV28 and TRBJ2-1; no clear D gene. CDR3 length: 13 residues. V dropped 7 bases and J dropped 5 bases, with 12 bases sitting between them. Germline CDR1 MDHEN, CDR2 SYDVKM. This CDR3 is CASTRSPNNEQFF. The CDR3 DNA follows: TGTGCCAGCACCCGAAGCCCGAACAATGAGCAGTTCTTC. The whole variable domain, filled in from reference TRBV28 and TRBJ2-1, reads DVKVTQSSRYLVKRTGEKVFLECVQDMDHENMFWYRQDPGLGLRLIYFSYDVKMKEKGDIPEGYSVSREKKERFSLILESASTNQTSMYLCASTRSPNNEQFFGPGTRLTVL.

V is TRBV7-6 and J is TRBJ2-7; TRBD2 agrees at 7 bases. Germline CDR1 and CDR2: SGHVS and FNYEAQ. V lost 5 bases, J lost 2 bases, and 9 bases stayed unmatched. The CDR3 spans 15 residues. In DNA form, the CDR3 reads TGTGCCAGCAGCGTCAGTCTAGCGGCCGCCTACGAGCAGTACTTC. Protein sequence: CASSVSLAAAYEQYF.

The rearrangement uses TRBV19 and TRBJ2-3; 7 nucleotides align to TRBD1. The V and J ends lost 6 bases and 0 bases, in that order; junction bases with no gene match: 3. The CDR3 has 14 amino acids. Germline V gene sequence: CDR1 LNHDA, CDR2 SQIVND (reference sequence). CDR3 bases: TGTGCCAGTAGAAGGGACAGAAGCACAGATACGCAGTATTTT. Its protein product is CASRRDRSTDTQYF.

This chain uses TRBV18 with TRBJ1-4; TRBD1 is a possible D gene (5 bases). The germline V gene encodes CDR1 KGHSH and CDR2 LQKENI. The CDR3 has 15 residues. V was cut by 3 bases and J by 8 bases, with 16 bases left in between. DNA for the CDR3: TGTGCCAGCTCACCCCCCGAGTGGGGGGGAGAAAAACTGTTTTTT. Amino acid sequence: CASSPPEWGGEKLFF.

V usage is TRBV18 and J usage is TRBJ2-3; D is uncertain. This CDR3 has 13 amino acids. Trimming took off 5 bases at V and 1 base at J, with 7 bases between the two ends. Germline V CDR1 and CDR2: KGHSH, LQKENI. CDR3 amino acids: CASSSQGTDTQYF. Written as DNA, the CDR3 is TGTGCCAGCTCATCGCAGGGCACAGATACGCAGTATTTT. The variable domain in full, with the rest retrieved from reference TRBV18 and TRBJ2-3, is NAGVMQNPRHLVRRRGQEARLRCSPMKGHSHVYWYRQLPEEGLKFMVYLQKENIIDESGMPKERFSAEFPKEGPSILRIQQVVRGDSAAYFCASSSQGTDTQYFGPGTRLTVL.

The chain couples TRBV5-1 to TRBJ2-1, with 7 bases identical to TRBD1. There are 14 residues in the CDR3. The germline V gene has CDR1 SGHRS and CDR2 YFSETQ. Losses at the gene ends were 0 bases for V and 9 bases for J; bases not matched to a gene: 6. The CDR3, as DNA: TGCGCCAGCAGCTTGGAGACAGGGAGAGGTGAGCAGTTCTTC. This gives the protein CASSLETGRGEQFF.